Below, 26 T cell receptor beta chains from the same sample are listed, as sequenced in a study of OX40 agonist ivuxolimab in advanced cancers. The protocol was immunoSEQ multiplex PCR, while the TCRdb copy is restricted to in-frame clones and leaves out a portion. The sample carries roughly 120,000 clones, roughly nine tenths recorded once. Sequencing used CD4+ or CD8+ T cells sorted from blood, obtained in a trial of the OX40 agonist ivuxolimab. Receptors originate from an adult with an advanced solid tumor such as melanoma, head and neck, liver or kidney cancer.

The chain is built from TRBV5-4 and TRBJ1-4, with D unclear. This CDR3 contains 15 residues. CDR1 is SGHNT, CDR2 YYREEE, per germline (reference sequence). With 5 bases removed from V and 6 bases from J, the gap between germline ends came to 17 bases. CDR3 coding DNA: TGTGCCAGCAGTCGCGGGGAGTCCCCGGATGAAAAACTGTTTTTT. Protein: CASSRGESPDEKLFF.

This chain connects TRBV2 to TRBJ2-2; the D gene could be TRBD1 or TRBD2 (5 bases each). CDR1 and CDR2 from the germline V gene are SNHLY and FYNNEI. Trimming cost V 6 bases and J 13 bases, with 15 bases left between them. The CDR3 spans 12 residues. The CDR3 here is CASSDSPRGLFF. The DNA for the CDR3 is TGTGCCAGCAGCGACAGTCCTCGGGGGCTGTTTTTT. The variable domain in full, completed from reference TRBV2 and TRBJ2-2, reads EPEVTQTPSHQVTQMGQEVILRCVPISNHLYFYWYRQILGQKVEFLVSFYNNEISEKSEIFDDQFSVERPDGSNFTLKIRSTKLEDSAMYFCASSDSPRGLFFGEGSRLTVL.

V and J are TRBV30 and TRBJ2-7; tentative D call: TRBD2 (5 bases). V was cut by 4 bases and J by 4 bases, with 8 bases left in between. Germline lookup yields CDR1 GTSNPN and CDR2 SVGIG (reference sequence). The CDR3 is 11 amino acids. Here the CDR3 DNA reads TGTGCCTGGACCCGAGGGTACGAGCAGTACTTC. Amino acid sequence: CAWTRGYEQYF.

The V and J genes are TRBV7-9 and TRBJ2-5; 10 bases are shared with TRBD2. Trimming removed 0 bases from V and 1 base from J; junction bases left unmatched: 11. Germline V gene sequence: CDR1 SEHNR, CDR2 FQNEAQ (reference sequence). CDR3 size: 19 residues. The CDR3 is CASSLARSGGAGFQETQYF. As DNA, the CDR3 is TGTGCCAGCAGCTTAGCGCGAAGCGGGGGGGCTGGTTTCCAAGAGACCCAGTACTTC.

This clone came up once. The J gene is TRBJ1-5, the V gene TRBV27; TRBD1 agrees at 8 bases. CDR1 is MNHEY and CDR2 is SMNVEV in the germline V gene (reference sequence). The trim removed 5 bases at V and 2 bases at J, leaving 5 bases unmatched. This CDR3 spans 15 amino acids. DNA for the CDR3: TGTGCCAGCAGTCCCTTGGACAGGGGCAATCAGCCCCAGCATTTT. Its protein product is CASSPLDRGNQPQHF.

In regard to this clone: The sample holds other DNA sequences that translate to the same CDR3. The chain uses TRBV27 and TRBJ1-2; perhaps TRBD1 as D (6 bases). V lost 5 bases to trimming and J lost 2 bases, with 9 bases between them. CDR3 length: 13 residues. The germline V gene encodes CDR1 MNHEY and CDR2 SMNVEV (reference sequence). The CDR3 DNA follows: TGTGCCAGCAGTCCCCAGGGGAACTATGGCTACACCTTC. It codes for CASSPQGNYGYTF.

The V and J genes are TRBV5-8 and TRBJ1-2, with D maybe TRBD1 (6 bases). The germline V gene has CDR1 SGHTS and CDR2 YDEGEE. V was pared by 0 bases and J by 3 bases, with 9 bases between. The length of the CDR3 is 14 residues. The CDR3 bases are TGTGCCAGCAGCTTGGGGGACATTCACTATGGCTACACCTTC. This codes for CASSLGDIHYGYTF.

This chain links TRBV11-2 with TRBJ2-2, with D tentatively TRBD1 (5 bases). The CDR3 is made up of 18 amino acids. Germline-derived CDR1 and CDR2 are SGHAT and FQNNGV. The ends were cut back, 1 base at V and 5 bases at J, with 20 bases in the middle. The CDR3 spells CASSLVKGLWAETGELFF. The CDR3 DNA reads TGTGCCAGCAGCTTAGTAAAGGGGTTGTGGGCTGAGACCGGGGAGCTGTTTTTT.

The rearrangement joins TRBV6-1 to TRBJ2-1, with 7 bases identical to TRBD1. The CDR3 length is 15 residues. The junction had 7 bases not matched to a gene; V was cut back by 7 bases and J by 1 base. Germline loops: CDR1 MNHNS, CDR2 SASEGT. The CDR3 region is CASILTGFSYNEQFF. The CDR3 bases are TGTGCCAGCATATTGACAGGGTTTTCCTACAATGAGCAGTTCTTC.

The chain uses TRBV7-8 and TRBJ2-3; 9 nucleotides align to TRBD2. V was clipped by 0 bases and J by 0 bases; unmatched bases: 4. The CDR3 totals 17 residues. The germline gives CDR1 SGHVS, CDR2 FQNEAQ. The CDR3: CASSLALAGASTDTQYF. For the CDR3, the DNA is TGTGCCAGCAGCTTAGCACTAGCGGGTGCCAGCACAGATACGCAGTATTTT.

V and J are TRBV28 and TRBJ1-2; D gene ambiguous. The V and J ends lost 6 bases and 5 bases respectively, with 7 bases between them. CDR1 and CDR2 (germline): MDHEN, SYDVKM. The CDR3 extends over 11 amino acids. CDR3 in DNA: TGTGCCAGCAGCCAGGCGTATGGCTACACCTTC. Translating gives CASSQAYGYTF.

This rearrangement joins TRBV30 to TRBJ2-7; D might be TRBD2 (5 bases). V was shortened by 2 bases and J by 6 bases, with 14 bases between the two germline ends. Per germline, CDR1 GTSNPN and CDR2 SVGIG (reference sequence). CDR3 length: 13 amino acids. Here the CDR3 DNA reads TGTGCCTGGAGTTCCAGGCGGGTGACCGAGCAGTACTTC. It codes for CAWSSRRVTEQYF. Together with reference TRBV30 and TRBJ2-7, the CDR3 gives the full variable domain: SQTIHQWPATLVQPVGSPLSLECTVEGTSNPNLYWYRQAAGRGLQLLFYSVGIGQISSEVPQNLSASRPQDRQFILSSKKLLLSDSGFYLCAWSSRRVTEQYFGPGTRLTVT.

The genes are TRBV6-4 and TRBJ1-3; 8 bases are shared with TRBD1. CDR3 size: 15 residues. V lost 3 bases and J lost 2; bases outside the gene matches: 3. Germline CDR1 reads MRHNA; CDR2 reads SNTAGT. CDR3: CASSEQGAPGNTIYF. As DNA, the CDR3 is TGTGCCAGCAGTGAGCAGGGGGCCCCTGGAAACACCATATATTTT.

V gene TRBV19 combines with J gene TRBJ1-1; the match to TRBD1 covers 7 bases. Trimming took 4 bases from V and 1 from J; bases not matched to a gene: 3. CDR3 length: 14 residues. CDR1 and CDR2 from the germline V gene are LNHDA and SQIVND (reference sequence). The CDR3 DNA reads TGTGCCAGTAGTACGGGACAGACGAACACTGAAGCTTTCTTT. Protein: CASSTGQTNTEAFF.

The J gene is TRBJ2-7, the V gene TRBV18, with D uncertain. Trimming pared 2 bases from V and 4 bases from J, leaving 6 bases between. Per the germline V gene, CDR1 is KGHSH and CDR2 is LQKENI. CDR3 length: 12 residues. The CDR3 here is CASSPSVYEQYF. The DNA of the CDR3 is TGTGCCAGCTCACCAAGTGTTTACGAGCAGTACTTC.

The rearrangement joins TRBV18 to TRBJ1-3, with TRBD1 matching 8 bases. Looked up from germline, CDR1 is KGHSH and CDR2 is LQKENI. The V segment lost 2 bases and the J segment 4 bases; nucleotides outside the gene matches: 10. CDR3 length: 17 residues. The CDR3 loop is CASSPFLDRENGNTIYF. The DNA for the CDR3 is TGTGCCAGCTCACCATTCCTGGACAGGGAGAACGGAAACACCATATATTTT.

The chain carries TRBV10-1 and TRBJ2-3, with a weak D call TRBD2 (7 bases). The germline gives CDR1 WNHNN, CDR2 SYGVQD (reference sequence). Between the trimmed V and J ends, which lost 10 bases and 4 bases, there was a span of 18 bases. CDR3 size: 14 residues. In DNA, the CDR3 is TGCGCCACCAAGAAGGGGGGGGCCTCAGATACGCAGTATTTT. Residues: CATKKGGASDTQYF.

In nucleotides, the CDR3 is TGTGCCAGTAGTTCCGGACCGAACCCTTATGGCTACACCTTC. Translating it yields CASSSGPNPYGYTF. The V and J genes are TRBV19 and TRBJ1-2; D is unclear. The germline V gene encodes CDR1 LNHDA and CDR2 SQIVND (reference sequence). The CDR3 covers 14 residues. Trimming removed 5 bases at V and 5 bases at J, with 15 bases between.

The genes are TRBV11-2 and TRBJ2-7; tentatively, D is TRBD2 (6 bases). V lost 8 bases, J lost 9 bases, and 20 bases lay in between. This CDR3 is built from 13 residues. Germline CDR1 SGHAT, CDR2 FQNNGV. The chain's CDR3 is CASGRGTNNAQYF. The CDR3 DNA sequence: TGTGCCAGCGGGCGGGGCACGAACAACGCGCAGTACTTC.

This sequence joins TRBV30 and TRBJ2-6, with D hard to call. V was trimmed by 4 bases and J by 0 bases, leaving 10 bases between them. CDR1 and CDR2 (germline): GTSNPN, SVGIG (reference sequence). The CDR3 is made up of 15 amino acids. The CDR3 DNA reads TGTGCCTGGATTTCCCCCCCCTCTGGGGCCAACGTCCTGACTTTC. This gives the protein CAWISPPSGANVLTF.

This clone came up a few times. This sequence joins TRBV30 and TRBJ1-1; 9 nucleotides line up with TRBD1. Trimming took 2 bases from V and 8 from J; bases not matched to a gene: 3. The CDR3 sequence is 12 residues long. Germline CDR1 GTSNPN, CDR2 SVGIG (reference sequence). CDR3 loop: CAWSYGQGEAFF. The CDR3, as DNA: TGTGCCTGGAGTTACGGACAGGGGGAAGCTTTCTTT.

The V and J genes are TRBV10-2 and TRBJ2-5; D is ambiguous. This CDR3 comprises 12 residues. V lost 7 bases to trimming and J lost 4 bases, with 10 bases between them. The germline gives CDR1 WSHSY, CDR2 SAAADI. The CDR3 DNA reads TGCGCCAGCAAGGAGTTGGCAGAGACCCAGTACTTC. It encodes CASKELAETQYF.

The J gene is TRBJ2-2, the V gene TRBV4-3, with 7 bases identical to TRBD2. Germline lookup yields CDR1 LGHNA and CDR2 YSLEER. The J segment lost 1 base and the V segment lost 0 bases, leaving 5 bases of the junction unmatched. This CDR3 is built from 17 residues. The CDR3 DNA reads as TGCGCCAGCAGCCAAGACGGCGGGGGTTTGAACACCGGGGAGCTGTTTTTT. Protein product: CASSQDGGGLNTGELFF.

The rearrangement joins TRBV5-5 to TRBJ1-1; D possibly corresponds to TRBD1 (6 bases). The V gene lost 4 bases and the J gene lost 1 base, with 17 bases spanning the gap. The germline V gene encodes CDR1 SGHKS and CDR2 YYEKEE (reference sequence). The CDR3 covers 16 residues. As DNA, the CDR3 is TGTGCCAGCAGCCCGAGGGGGGGCTCGGGGAACACTGAAGCTTTCTTT. Its protein is CASSPRGGSGNTEAFF.

This sequence joins TRBV7-2 and TRBJ2-2; D unresolved. The germline V and J ends were trimmed by 1 base and 7 bases, with 13 bases remaining between them. Per the germline V gene, CDR1 is SGHTA and CDR2 is FQGNSA. The CDR3 contains 15 residues. This CDR3 reads CASSLVEGVIGELFF. The CDR3 nucleotides read TGTGCCAGCAGCTTAGTGGAAGGAGTGATCGGGGAGCTGTTTTTT.

The chain uses TRBV6-5 and TRBJ2-5; D gene ambiguous. V was shortened by 0 bases and J by 1 base, with 9 bases between the two germline ends. This CDR3 comprises 15 residues. The germline V gene has CDR1 MNHEY and CDR2 SVGAGI. The CDR3 coding sequence is TGTGCCAGCAGTTACTCCATACTACTCCAAGAGACCCAGTACTTC. Translating gives CASSYSILLQETQYF.